This TCR beta chain was captured by sequencing in a study of graft-versus-host responses after intestinal transplantation. Whole-study context: Multivisceral, liver-intestinal, or isolated intestinal transplants were given to recipients. Every transplant recipient was induced with anti-thymocyte globulin, then maintained on tacrolimus and steroids for two to three years.

The CDR3 runs 15 residues. Trimming at V came to 1 base and at J to 3 bases, leaving 1 base not matched to a gene. The germline CDR1 and CDR2 sequences are SGHRS and YFSETQ. This clone was counted once. Its antigen is not known. Sequencing was performed with immunoSEQ multiplex PCR; in TCRdb, only in-frame clones are kept and a portion is missing. The top ten clones hold 0.53% of a sample with more than 25,000 clones, 85% to 95% of them seen once. Study outcomes and limitations: Maximum circulating GvH clone levels tracked with early post-transplant HvG decreases. Researchers found GvH clones in recipient marrow, and some showed up first in ileum or blood.

Sequenced material: PBMCs, taken 18 days after transplant. This rearrangement joins TRBV5-1 to TRBJ2-3, with 11 bases fitting TRBD2. The receptor's source is a human patient who received an intestinal transplant, so some T cells may come from the graft donor. The CDR3 sequence: CASSLIAGGTDTQYF. The CDR3 region has the DNA TGCGCCAGCAGCTTGATAGCGGGGGGGACAGATACGCAGTATTTT.